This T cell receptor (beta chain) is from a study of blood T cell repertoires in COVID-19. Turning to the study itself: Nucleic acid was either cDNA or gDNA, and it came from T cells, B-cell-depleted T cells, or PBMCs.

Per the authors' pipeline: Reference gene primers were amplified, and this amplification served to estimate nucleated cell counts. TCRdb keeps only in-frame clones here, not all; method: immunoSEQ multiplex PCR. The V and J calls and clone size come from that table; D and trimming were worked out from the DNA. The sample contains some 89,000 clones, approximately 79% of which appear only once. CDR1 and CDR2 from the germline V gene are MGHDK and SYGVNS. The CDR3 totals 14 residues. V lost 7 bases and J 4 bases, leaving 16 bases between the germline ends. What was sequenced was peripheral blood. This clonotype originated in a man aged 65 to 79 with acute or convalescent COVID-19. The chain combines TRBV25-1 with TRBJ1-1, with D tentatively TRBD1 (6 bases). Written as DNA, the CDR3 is TGTGCCAGCACCTTTACAGGGAGGGGCACTGAAGCTTTCTTT. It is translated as CASTFTGRGTEAFF. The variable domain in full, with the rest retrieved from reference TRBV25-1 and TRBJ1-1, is EADIYQTPRYLVIGTGKKITLECSQTMGHDKMYWYQQDPGMELHLIHYSYGVNSTEKGDLSSESTVSRIRTEHFPLTLESARPSHTSQYLCASTFTGRGTEAFFGQGTRLTVV.